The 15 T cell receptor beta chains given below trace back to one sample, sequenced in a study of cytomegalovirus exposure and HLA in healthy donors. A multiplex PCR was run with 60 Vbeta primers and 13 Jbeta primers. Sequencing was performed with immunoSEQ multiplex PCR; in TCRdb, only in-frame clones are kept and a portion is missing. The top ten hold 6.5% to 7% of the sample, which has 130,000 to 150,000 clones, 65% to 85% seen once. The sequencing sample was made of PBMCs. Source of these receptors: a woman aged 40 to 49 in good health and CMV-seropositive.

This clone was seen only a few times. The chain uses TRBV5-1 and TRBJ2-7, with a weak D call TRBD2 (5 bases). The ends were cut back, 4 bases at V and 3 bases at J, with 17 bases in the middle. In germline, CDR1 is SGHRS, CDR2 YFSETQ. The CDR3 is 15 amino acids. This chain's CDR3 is CASSNGGILSYEQYF. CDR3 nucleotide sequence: TGCGCCAGCAGCAACGGAGGAATCTTAAGCTACGAGCAGTACTTC. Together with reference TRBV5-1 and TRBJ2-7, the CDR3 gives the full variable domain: KAGVTQTPRYLIKTRGQQVTLSCSPISGHRSVSWYQQTPGQGLQFLFEYFSETQRNKGNFPGRFSGRQFSNSRSEMNVSTLELGDSALYLCASSNGGILSYEQYFGPGTRLTVT.

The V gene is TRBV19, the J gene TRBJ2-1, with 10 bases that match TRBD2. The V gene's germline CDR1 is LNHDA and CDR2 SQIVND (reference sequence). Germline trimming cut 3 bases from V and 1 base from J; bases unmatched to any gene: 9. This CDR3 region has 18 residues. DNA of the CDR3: TGTGCCAGTAGTATTTCCGGGACTAGCGTAAATTCCTACAATGAGCAGTTCTTC. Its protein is CASSISGTSVNSYNEQFF.

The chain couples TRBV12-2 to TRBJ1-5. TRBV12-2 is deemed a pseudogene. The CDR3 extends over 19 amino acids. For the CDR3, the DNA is TGTGCAAGTCGCTTAGGGGGGGTAACTTGGATGGCGAGCAATCAGCCCCAGCATTTT. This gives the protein CASRLGGVTWMASNQPQHF.

CDR3 residues: CASSLGTVILAKNIQYF. The CDR3 DNA sequence: TGTGCCAGCAGCTTAGGGACAGTCATATTAGCCAAAAACATTCAGTACTTC. The chain employs TRBV7-9 and TRBJ2-4; possible D gene TRBD1, 6 bases. Germline CDR1 SEHNR, CDR2 FQNEAQ (reference sequence). The CDR3 length is 17 residues. The V and J ends lost 1 base and 0 bases respectively, with 13 bases between them. Complete variable domain (other parts from reference TRBV7-9 and TRBJ2-4): DTGVSQNPRHKITKRGQNVTFRCDPISEHNRLYWYRQTLGQGPEFLTYFQNEAQLEKSRLLSDRFSAERPKGSFSTLEIQRTEQGDSAMYLCASSLGTVILAKNIQYFGAGTRLSVL.

CDR3 in amino acids: CASAGTGGTDTQYF. The CDR3 bases are TGTGCCAGTGCCGGGACAGGGGGCACAGATACGCAGTATTTT. This chain joins TRBV19 and TRBJ2-3; 10 bases fit TRBD1. The J segment lost 1 base and the V segment lost 8 bases, leaving 3 bases of the junction unmatched. Germline-derived CDR1 and CDR2 are LNHDA and SQIVND (reference sequence). This CDR3 is 14 amino acids long.

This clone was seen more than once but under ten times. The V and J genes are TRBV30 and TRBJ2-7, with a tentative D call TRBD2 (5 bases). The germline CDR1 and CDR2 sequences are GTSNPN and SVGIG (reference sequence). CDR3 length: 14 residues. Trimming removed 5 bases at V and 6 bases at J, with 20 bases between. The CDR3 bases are TGTGCCTGGTCTGAACGGACTGGTCTCCGCGAGCAGTACTTC. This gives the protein CAWSERTGLREQYF.

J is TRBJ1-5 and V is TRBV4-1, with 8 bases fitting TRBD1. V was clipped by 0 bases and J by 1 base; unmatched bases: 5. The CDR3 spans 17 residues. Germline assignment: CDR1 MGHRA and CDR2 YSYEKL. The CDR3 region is CASSQDPQGASNQPQHF. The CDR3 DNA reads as TGCGCCAGCAGCCAAGATCCTCAGGGGGCGAGCAATCAGCCCCAGCATTTT.

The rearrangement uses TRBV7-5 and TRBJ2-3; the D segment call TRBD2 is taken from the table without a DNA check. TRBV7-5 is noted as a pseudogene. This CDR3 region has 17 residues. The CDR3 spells CVRSRGLAARSTDTQYF. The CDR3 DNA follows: TGTGTCAGAAGCCGAGGACTAGCGGCGAGGAGCACAGATACGCAGTATTTT.

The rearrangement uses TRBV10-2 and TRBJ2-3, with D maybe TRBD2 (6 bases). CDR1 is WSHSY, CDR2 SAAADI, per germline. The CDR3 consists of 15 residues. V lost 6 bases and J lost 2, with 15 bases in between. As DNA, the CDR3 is TGCGCCAGCAGGATCGTGGGACTTCCCACAGATACGCAGTATTTT. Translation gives CASRIVGLPTDTQYF.

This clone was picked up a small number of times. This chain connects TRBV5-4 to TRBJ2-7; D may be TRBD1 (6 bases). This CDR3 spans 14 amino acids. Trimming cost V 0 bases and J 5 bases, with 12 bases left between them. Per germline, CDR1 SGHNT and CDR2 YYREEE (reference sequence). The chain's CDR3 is CASSLEQGINEQYF. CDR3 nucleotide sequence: TGTGCCAGCAGCTTGGAACAGGGTATCAACGAGCAGTACTTC.

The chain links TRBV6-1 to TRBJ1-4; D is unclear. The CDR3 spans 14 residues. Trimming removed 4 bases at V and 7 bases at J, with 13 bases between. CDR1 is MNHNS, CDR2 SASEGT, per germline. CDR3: CASSVGGSGEKLFF. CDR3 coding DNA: TGTGCCAGCAGTGTGGGAGGGTCGGGTGAAAAACTGTTTTTT.

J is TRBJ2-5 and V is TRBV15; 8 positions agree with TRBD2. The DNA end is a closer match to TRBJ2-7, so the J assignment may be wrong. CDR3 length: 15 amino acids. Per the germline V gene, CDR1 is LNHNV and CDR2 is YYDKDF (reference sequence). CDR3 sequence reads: CATSRASGGLDEQYF. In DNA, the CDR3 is TGTGCCACCAGCAGAGCTTCGGGGGGGCTAGACGAGCAGTACTTC.

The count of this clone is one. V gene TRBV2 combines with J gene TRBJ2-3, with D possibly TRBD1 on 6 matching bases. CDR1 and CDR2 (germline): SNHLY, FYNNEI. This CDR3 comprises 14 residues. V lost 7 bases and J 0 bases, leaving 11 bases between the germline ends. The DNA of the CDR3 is TGTGCCAGCAAATGGGGGCTTAGCACAGATACGCAGTATTTT. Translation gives CASKWGLSTDTQYF.

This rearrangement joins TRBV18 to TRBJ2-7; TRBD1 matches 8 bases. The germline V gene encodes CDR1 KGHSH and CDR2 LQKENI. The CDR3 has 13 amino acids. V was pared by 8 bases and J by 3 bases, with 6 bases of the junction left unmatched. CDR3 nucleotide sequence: TGTGCCAGCACGACAGGGGAGGACTACGAGCAGTACTTC. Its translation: CASTTGEDYEQYF.

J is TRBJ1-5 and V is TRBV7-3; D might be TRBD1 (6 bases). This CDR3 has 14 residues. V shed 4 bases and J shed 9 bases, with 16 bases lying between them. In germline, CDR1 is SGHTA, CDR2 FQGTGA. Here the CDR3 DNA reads TGTGCCAGCAGCTCTAATCATTTAGGGGGGCCCCAGCATTTT. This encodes CASSSNHLGGPQHF.